A single sample gave rise to the 9 T cell receptor beta chains below, sequenced in a study of CD8 T cells in Susac syndrome. With random hexamers, reverse transcription was performed on about 0.45 to 1 ug of RNA. TCRdb called the immunoSEQ multiplex PCR reads again in MiXCR, with one record for every CDR3 protein. This sample has 100,000 to 150,000 distinct CDR3 sequences; around 96% occur once, and the top ten carry around 0.12%. The sequenced sample consisted of CD4+ T cells from PBMCs. These receptors originate from a human donor in good health.

V usage is TRBV7-2 and J usage is TRBJ1-2; unclear D gene. The germline V gene has CDR1 SGHTA and CDR2 FQGNSA. This CDR3 is 15 amino acids long. V lost 2 bases and J 4 bases, leaving 14 bases between the germline ends. The CDR3: CASSLTAAVAYGYTF. The CDR3 coding sequence is TGTGCCAGCAGCTTAACGGCAGCTGTCGCCTATGGCTACACCTTC. The full variable domain, its missing parts supplied by reference TRBV7-2 and TRBJ1-2, is GAGVSQSPSNKVTEKGKDVELRCDPISGHTALYWYRQSLGQGLEFLIYFQGNSAPDKSGLPSDRFSAERTGGSVSTLTIQRTQQEDSAVYLCASSLTAAVAYGYTFGSGTRLTVV.

This clonotype came up once. The chain recombines TRBV29-1 with TRBJ1-2; 7 nucleotides align to TRBD1. V lost 0 bases, J lost 3 bases, and 4 bases stayed unmatched. Germline V gene lookup returns CDR1 SQVTM and CDR2 ANQGSEA. The CDR3 has 14 residues. CDR3 amino acids: CSVEDVRGDYGYTF. The CDR3, as DNA: TGCAGCGTTGAAGATGTCAGGGGGGACTATGGCTACACCTTC.

V and J are TRBV2 and TRBJ2-7, with D perhaps matching TRBD2 (6 bases). V dropped 3 bases and J dropped 0 bases, with 6 bases sitting between them. The CDR3 sequence is 13 residues long. Looked up from germline, CDR1 is SNHLY and CDR2 is FYNNEI. The CDR3 DNA reads TGTGCCAGCAGTGAGGACTACTCCTACGAGCAGTACTTC. It encodes CASSEDYSYEQYF. Based on the CDR3 plus reference TRBV2 and TRBJ2-7, the full variable domain is EPEVTQTPSHQVTQMGQEVILRCVPISNHLYFYWYRQILGQKVEFLVSFYNNEISEKSEIFDDQFSVERPDGSNFTLKIRSTKLEDSAMYFCASSEDYSYEQYFGPGTRLTVT.

V gene TRBV18 combines with J gene TRBJ2-5; D unclear. The germline V gene encodes CDR1 KGHSH and CDR2 LQKENI. V was trimmed by 3 bases and J by 5 bases, leaving 7 bases between them. The CDR3 consists of 12 residues. CDR3 sequence reads: CASSPYEETQYF. The CDR3 DNA follows: TGTGCCAGCTCACCCTACGAGGAGACCCAGTACTTC. The whole variable domain, filled in from reference TRBV18 and TRBJ2-5, reads NAGVMQNPRHLVRRRGQEARLRCSPMKGHSHVYWYRQLPEEGLKFMVYLQKENIIDESGMPKERFSAEFPKEGPSILRIQQVVRGDSAAYFCASSPYEETQYFGPGTRLLVL.

The rearrangement joins TRBV29-1 to TRBJ1-5, with D hard to call. Germline loops: CDR1 SQVTM, CDR2 ANQGSEA. V was shortened by 6 bases and J by 5 bases, with 14 bases between the two germline ends. The CDR3 consists of 13 residues. The CDR3 protein is CSVARTGDQPQHF. DNA for the CDR3: TGCAGCGTCGCCCGGACCGGAGATCAGCCCCAGCATTTT.

This rearrangement joins TRBV7-2 to TRBJ2-1; 8 bases map to TRBD2. The CDR3 covers 15 residues. Germline-derived CDR1 and CDR2 are SGHTA and FQGNSA. J gave up 7 bases and V 4 bases, and 9 bases lay outside the gene matches. The CDR3 nucleotides are TGTGCCAGCAGCTCGGGTGGCGGGAGGTGGAATGAGCAGTTCTTC. Translated, it gives CASSSGGGRWNEQFF.

The CDR3 protein is CSTYRGSDTQYF. CDR3 in DNA: TGCAGTACATACAGGGGTTCAGATACGCAGTATTTT. This chain uses TRBV20-1 with TRBJ2-3; 7 nucleotides line up with TRBD1. Germline CDR1 reads DFQATT; CDR2 reads SNEGSKA (reference sequence). CDR3 length: 12 amino acids. With V trimmed by 8 bases and J by 4 bases, 6 bases remained unmatched.

The chain employs TRBV7-2 and TRBJ2-7; D not resolved. CDR1 and CDR2 from the germline V gene are SGHTA and FQGNSA. The CDR3 length is 14 residues. V was pared by 2 bases and J by 0 bases, with 8 bases between. In DNA form, the CDR3 reads TGTGCCAGCAGCTTATCTCCGAGCTCCTACGAGCAGTACTTC. Its protein is CASSLSPSSYEQYF.

This chain uses TRBV2 with TRBJ2-3, with 8 bases lining up with TRBD2. The J segment lost 2 bases and the V segment lost 4 bases, leaving 5 bases of the junction unmatched. Looked up from germline, CDR1 is SNHLY and CDR2 is FYNNEI. CDR3 size: 15 residues. The CDR3 reads CASSALAENTDTQYF. CDR3 coding DNA: TGTGCCAGCAGTGCACTAGCGGAGAACACAGATACGCAGTATTTT.